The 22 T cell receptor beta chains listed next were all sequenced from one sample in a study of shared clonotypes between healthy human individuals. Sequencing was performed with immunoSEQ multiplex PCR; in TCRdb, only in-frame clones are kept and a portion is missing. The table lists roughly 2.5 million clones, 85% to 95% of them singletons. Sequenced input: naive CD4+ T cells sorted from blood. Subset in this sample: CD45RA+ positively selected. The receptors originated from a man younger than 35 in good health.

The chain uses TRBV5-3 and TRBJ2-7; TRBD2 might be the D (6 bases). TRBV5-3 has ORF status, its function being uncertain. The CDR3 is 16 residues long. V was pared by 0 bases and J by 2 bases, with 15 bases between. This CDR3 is CARSLGLVRSPYEQYF. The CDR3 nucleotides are TGTGCCAGAAGCTTGGGACTAGTAAGGTCTCCCTACGAGCAGTACTTC.

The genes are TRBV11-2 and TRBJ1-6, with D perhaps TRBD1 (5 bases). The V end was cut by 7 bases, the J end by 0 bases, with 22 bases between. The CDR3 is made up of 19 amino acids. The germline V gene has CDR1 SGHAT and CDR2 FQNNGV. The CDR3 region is CASTLTGAKGSSYNSPLHF. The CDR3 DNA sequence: TGTGCCAGCACCCTTACCGGGGCCAAGGGGAGCTCCTATAATTCACCCCTCCACTTT. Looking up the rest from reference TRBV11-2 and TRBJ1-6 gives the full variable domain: EAGVAQSPRYKIIEKRQSVAFWCNPISGHATLYWYQQILGQGPKLLIQFQNNGVVDDSQLPKDRFSAERLKGVDSTLKIQPAKLEDSAVYLCASTLTGAKGSSYNSPLHFGNGTRLTVT.

The CDR3 nucleotides read TGTGCCAGTAGTATTCGGTCCAGGGGCAATAGCAATCAGCCCCAGCATTTT. It is translated as CASSIRSRGNSNQPQHF. V is TRBV19 and J is TRBJ1-5, with D possibly TRBD1 on 6 matching bases. This CDR3 has 17 residues. Trimming removed 3 bases at V and 0 bases at J, with 15 bases between. Germline V gene data show CDR1 as LNHDA and CDR2 as SQIVND (reference sequence).

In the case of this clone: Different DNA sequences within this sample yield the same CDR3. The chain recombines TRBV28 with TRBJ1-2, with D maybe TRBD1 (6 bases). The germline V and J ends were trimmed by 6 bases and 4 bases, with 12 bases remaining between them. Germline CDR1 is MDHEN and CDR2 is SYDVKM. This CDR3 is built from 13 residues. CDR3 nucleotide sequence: TGTGCCAGCAGCAGAGGACAGACCTATGGCTACACCTTC. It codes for CASSRGQTYGYTF.

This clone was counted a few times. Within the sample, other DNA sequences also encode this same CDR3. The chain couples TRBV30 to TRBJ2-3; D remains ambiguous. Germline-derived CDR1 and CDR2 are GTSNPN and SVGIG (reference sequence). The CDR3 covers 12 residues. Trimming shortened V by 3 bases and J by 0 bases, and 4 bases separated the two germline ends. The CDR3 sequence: CAWSISTDTQYF. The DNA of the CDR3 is TGTGCCTGGAGCATTAGCACAGATACGCAGTATTTT.

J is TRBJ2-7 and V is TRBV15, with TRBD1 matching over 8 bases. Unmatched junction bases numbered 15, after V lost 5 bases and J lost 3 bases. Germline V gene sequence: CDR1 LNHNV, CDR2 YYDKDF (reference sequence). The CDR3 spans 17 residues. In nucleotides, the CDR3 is TGTGCCACCAGCCGGGGATCCGGGACAGGTACTAGCTACGAGCAGTACTTC. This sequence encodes CATSRGSGTGTSYEQYF. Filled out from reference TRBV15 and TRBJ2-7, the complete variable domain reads DAMVIQNPRYQVTQFGKPVTLSCSQTLNHNVMYWYQQKSSQAPKLLFHYYDKDFNNEADTPDNFQSRRPNTSFCFLDIRSPGLGDTAMYLCATSRGSGTGTSYEQYFGPGTRLTVT.

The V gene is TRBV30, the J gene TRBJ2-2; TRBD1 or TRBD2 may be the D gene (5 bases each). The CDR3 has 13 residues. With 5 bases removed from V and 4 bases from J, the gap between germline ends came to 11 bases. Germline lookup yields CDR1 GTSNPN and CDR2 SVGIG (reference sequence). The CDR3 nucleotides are TGTGCCTGGCAGGGACCCAGCACCGGGGAGCTGTTTTTT. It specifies CAWQGPSTGELFF.

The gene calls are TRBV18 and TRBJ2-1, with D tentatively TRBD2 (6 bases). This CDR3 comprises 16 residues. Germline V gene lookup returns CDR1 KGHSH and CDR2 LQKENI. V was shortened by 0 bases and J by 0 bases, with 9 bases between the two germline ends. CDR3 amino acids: CASSPPAGRSYNEQFF. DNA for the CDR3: TGTGCCAGCTCACCACCAGCGGGCCGCTCCTACAATGAGCAGTTCTTC.

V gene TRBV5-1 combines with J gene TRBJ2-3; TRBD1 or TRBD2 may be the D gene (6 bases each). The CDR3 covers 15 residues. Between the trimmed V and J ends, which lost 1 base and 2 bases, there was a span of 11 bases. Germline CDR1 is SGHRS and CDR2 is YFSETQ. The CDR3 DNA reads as TGCGCCAGCAGCTTGACCCGGGGGCCCACAGATACGCAGTATTTT. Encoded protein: CASSLTRGPTDTQYF. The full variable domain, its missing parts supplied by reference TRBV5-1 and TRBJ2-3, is KAGVTQTPRYLIKTRGQQVTLSCSPISGHRSVSWYQQTPGQGLQFLFEYFSETQRNKGNFPGRFSGRQFSNSRSEMNVSTLELGDSALYLCASSLTRGPTDTQYFGPGTRLTVL.

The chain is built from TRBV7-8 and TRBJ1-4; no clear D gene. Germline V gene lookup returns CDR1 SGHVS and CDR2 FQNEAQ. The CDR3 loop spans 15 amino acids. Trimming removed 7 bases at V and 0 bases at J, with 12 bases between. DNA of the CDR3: TGTGCCAGCACGGGTGGAGTCTCAACTAATGAAAAACTGTTTTTT. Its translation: CASTGGVSTNEKLFF. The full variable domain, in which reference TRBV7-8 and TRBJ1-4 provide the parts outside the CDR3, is GAGVSQSPRYKVAKRGQDVALRCDPISGHVSLFWYQQALGQGPEFLTYFQNEAQLDKSGLPSDRFFAERPEGSVSTLKIQRTQQEDSAVYLCASTGGVSTNEKLFFGSGTQLSVL.

The CDR3 bases are TGTGCCAGCAGAAGGGACTTCACAGATACGCAGTATTTT. It codes for CASRRDFTDTQYF. The genes are TRBV7-9 and TRBJ2-3; maybe TRBD2 (6 bases). CDR1 is SEHNR, CDR2 FQNEAQ, per germline (reference sequence). V was shortened by 6 bases and J by 2 bases, with 9 bases between the two germline ends. This CDR3 is 13 amino acids long.

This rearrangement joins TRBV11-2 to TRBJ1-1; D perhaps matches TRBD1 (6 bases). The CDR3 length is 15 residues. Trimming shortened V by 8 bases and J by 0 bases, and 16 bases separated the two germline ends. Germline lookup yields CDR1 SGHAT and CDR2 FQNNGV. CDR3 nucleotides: TGTGCCAGCGACCTGGGGGCCTCCATGAACACTGAAGCTTTCTTT. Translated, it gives CASDLGASMNTEAFF.

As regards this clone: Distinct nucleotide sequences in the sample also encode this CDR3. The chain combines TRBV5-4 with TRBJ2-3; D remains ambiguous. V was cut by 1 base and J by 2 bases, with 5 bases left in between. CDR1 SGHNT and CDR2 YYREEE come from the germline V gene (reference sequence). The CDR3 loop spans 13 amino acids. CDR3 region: CASSLLSTDTQYF. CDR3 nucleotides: TGTGCCAGCAGCTTGTTATCCACAGATACGCAGTATTTT. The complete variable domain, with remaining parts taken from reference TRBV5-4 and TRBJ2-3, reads ETGVTQSPTHLIKTRGQQVTLRCSSQSGHNTVSWYQQALGQGPQFIFQYYREEENGRGNFPPRFSGLQFPNYSSELNVNALELDDSALYLCASSLLSTDTQYFGPGTRLTVL.

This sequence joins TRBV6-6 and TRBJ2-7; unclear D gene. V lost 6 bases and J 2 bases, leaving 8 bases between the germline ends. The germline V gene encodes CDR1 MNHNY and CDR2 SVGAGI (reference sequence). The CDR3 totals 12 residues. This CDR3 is CASRDGTYEQYF. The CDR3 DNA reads TGTGCCAGCAGGGACGGAACCTACGAGCAGTACTTC.

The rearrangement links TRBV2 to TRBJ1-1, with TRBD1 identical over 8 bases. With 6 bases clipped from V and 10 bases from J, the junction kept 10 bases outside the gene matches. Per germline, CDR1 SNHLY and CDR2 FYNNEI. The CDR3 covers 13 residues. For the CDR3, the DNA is TGTGCCAGCAGGGCAACGGTACAGGGGGGAGCTTTCTTT. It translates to CASRATVQGGAFF.

The CDR3 is CASRKQEDLSSNYGYTF. The CDR3 DNA follows: TGTGCCAGTCGAAAACAGGAGGATCTGTCTTCTAACTATGGCTACACCTTC. V usage is TRBV19 and J usage is TRBJ1-2; D is possibly TRBD1 (5 bases). The ends were cut back, 8 bases at V and 0 bases at J, with 22 bases in the middle. This CDR3 comprises 17 residues. Germline V gives CDR1 LNHDA, CDR2 SQIVND (reference sequence).

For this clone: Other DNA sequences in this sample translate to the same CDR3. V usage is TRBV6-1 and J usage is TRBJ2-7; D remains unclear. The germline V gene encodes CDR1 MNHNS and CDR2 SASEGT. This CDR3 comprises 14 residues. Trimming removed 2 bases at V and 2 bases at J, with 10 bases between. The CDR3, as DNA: TGTGCCAGCAGTGAATCCCCGGGCCCCTACGAGCAGTACTTC. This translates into CASSESPGPYEQYF.

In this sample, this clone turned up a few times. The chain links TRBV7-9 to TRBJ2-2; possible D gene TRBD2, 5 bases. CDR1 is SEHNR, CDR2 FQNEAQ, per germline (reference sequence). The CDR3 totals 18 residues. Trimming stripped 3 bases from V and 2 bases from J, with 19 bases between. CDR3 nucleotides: TGTGCCAGCAGCTTCTTAGACGGGGAATGGGGAAACACCGGGGAGCTGTTTTTT. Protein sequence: CASSFLDGEWGNTGELFF.

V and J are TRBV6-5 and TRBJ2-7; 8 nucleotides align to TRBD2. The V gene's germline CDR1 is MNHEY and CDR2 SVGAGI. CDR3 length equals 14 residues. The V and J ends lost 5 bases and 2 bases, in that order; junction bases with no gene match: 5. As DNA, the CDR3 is TGTGCCAGCAGTGACCCGGGGGGGACCTACGAGCAGTACTTC. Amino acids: CASSDPGGTYEQYF.

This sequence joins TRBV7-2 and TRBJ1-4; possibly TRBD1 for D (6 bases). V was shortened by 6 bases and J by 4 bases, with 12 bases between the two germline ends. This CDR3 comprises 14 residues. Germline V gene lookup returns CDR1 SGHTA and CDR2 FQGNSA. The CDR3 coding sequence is TGTGCCAGCAGTCCAGGGGAGATTAATGAAAAACTGTTTTTT. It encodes CASSPGEINEKLFF.

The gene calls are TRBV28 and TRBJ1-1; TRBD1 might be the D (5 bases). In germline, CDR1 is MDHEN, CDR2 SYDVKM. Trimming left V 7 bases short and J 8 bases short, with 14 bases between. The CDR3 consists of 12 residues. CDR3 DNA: TGTGCCAGCAAGGCGGCAGGACAAGAAGCTTTCTTT. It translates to CASKAAGQEAFF.

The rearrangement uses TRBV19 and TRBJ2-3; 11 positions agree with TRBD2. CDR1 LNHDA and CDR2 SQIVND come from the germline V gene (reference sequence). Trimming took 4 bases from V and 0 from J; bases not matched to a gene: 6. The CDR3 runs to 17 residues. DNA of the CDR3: TGTGCCAGTAGTAGACGAACTAGCGGGGGTAGCACAGATACGCAGTATTTT. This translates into CASSRRTSGGSTDTQYF.